Following are 10 T cell receptor beta chains from one sample sequenced in a study of cytomegalovirus exposure and HLA in healthy donors. PCR employed 60 Vbeta and 13 Jbeta primers. Assay used: immunoSEQ multiplex PCR; TCRdb lists only in-frame clones, some missing. Among under 200,000 clones listed, 70% to 85% were seen once. Sequencing used PBMCs. The receptors come from a middle-aged man in good health and CMV-seropositive.

The chain recombines TRBV5-4 with TRBJ2-2, with TRBD1 identical over 10 bases. This CDR3 region has 18 residues. With V trimmed by 4 bases and J by 2 bases, 11 bases remained unmatched. Germline V gene lookup returns CDR1 SGHNT and CDR2 YYREEE (reference sequence). In DNA, the CDR3 is TGTGCCAGCAGCCCAAACCGGACAGGGGGACACAACACCGGGGAGCTGTTTTTT. Translation gives CASSPNRTGGHNTGELFF.

The chain couples TRBV28 to TRBJ2-7; D might be TRBD2 (6 bases). CDR3 length: 13 amino acids. Trimming removed 6 bases at V and 2 bases at J, with 11 bases between. The germline CDR1 and CDR2 sequences are MDHEN and SYDVKM. CDR3 coding DNA: TGTGCCAGCAGGCCAACGGGGGCCTACGAGCAGTACTTC. It codes for CASRPTGAYEQYF.

The chain couples TRBV4-1 to TRBJ1-4; D perhaps matches TRBD1 (6 bases). Germline CDR1 and CDR2: MGHRA and YSYEKL. This CDR3 has 15 residues. V gave up 2 bases and J gave up 1 base, with 8 bases separating them. As DNA, the CDR3 is TGCGCCAGCAGCCAACAAGGGGGAACTAATGAAAAACTGTTTTTT. Amino acid sequence: CASSQQGGTNEKLFF.

This rearrangement joins TRBV10-3 to TRBJ2-2; tentatively, D is TRBD2 (6 bases). The length of the CDR3 is 14 residues. CDR1 is ENHRY, CDR2 SYGVKD, per germline. V lost 0 bases to trimming and J lost 9 bases, with 11 bases between them. CDR3 region: CAISESGAGRELFF. Written as DNA, the CDR3 is TGTGCCATCAGTGAGTCGGGAGCGGGCCGGGAGCTGTTTTTT.

The chain has TRBV7-6 and TRBJ2-7; 9 positions agree with TRBD1. V shed 4 bases, J shed 6 bases, and the junction held 4 bases outside the gene matches. The CDR3 length is 13 residues. Per the germline V gene, CDR1 is SGHVS and CDR2 is FNYEAQ. CDR3 in amino acids: CASSSGQGSEQYF. The CDR3 DNA reads as TGTGCCAGCAGCTCGGGACAGGGAAGCGAGCAGTACTTC.

This clone was found a few times. The chain recombines TRBV6-5 with TRBJ2-5; TRBD2 matches at 7 bases. V was clipped by 4 bases and J by 4 bases; unmatched bases: 0. Per germline, CDR1 MNHEY and CDR2 SVGAGI. The CDR3 extends over 12 amino acids. The CDR3 sequence: CASSLAGETQYF. The CDR3 bases are TGTGCCAGCAGTTTAGCGGGAGAGACCCAGTACTTC.

The gene calls are TRBV19 and TRBJ2-5, with 9 bases fitting TRBD1. The end of the DNA is better explained by TRBJ2-7, so the J call may be wrong. The CDR3 length is 15 residues. CDR1 LNHDA and CDR2 SQIVND come from the germline V gene (reference sequence). In DNA, the CDR3 is TGTGCCAGTAGTAGAAACAGGGGGCCCTCCTACGAGCAGTACTTC. Translating it yields CASSRNRGPSYEQYF.

The rearrangement links TRBV7-3 to TRBJ2-7; D is ambiguous. Trimming took 0 bases from V and 0 from J, leaving 9 bases between them. Looked up from germline, CDR1 is SGHTA and CDR2 is FQGTGA. This CDR3 has 15 amino acids. In DNA, the CDR3 is TGTGCCAGCAGCTTAACAGCCGGTAGCTCCTACGAGCAGTACTTC. Protein: CASSLTAGSSYEQYF. Full variable domain (rest looked up from reference TRBV7-3 and TRBJ2-7): GAGVSQTPSNKVTEKGKYVELRCDPISGHTALYWYRQSLGQGPEFLIYFQGTGAADDSGLPNDRFFAVRPEGSVSTLKIQRTERGDSAVYLCASSLTAGSSYEQYFGPGTRLTVT.

This clone was counted a few times. The chain employs TRBV2 and TRBJ1-5, with a possible D match to TRBD1 (6 bases). The CDR3 totals 13 residues. Trimming removed 7 bases at V and 3 bases at J, with 10 bases between. Germline V gives CDR1 SNHLY, CDR2 FYNNEI. The CDR3 DNA reads TGTGCCAGCAACGGACAGAACAATCAGCCCCAGCATTTT. As protein: CASNGQNNQPQHF.

The chain has TRBV5-1 and TRBJ1-2; D may be TRBD1 (5 bases). The CDR3 extends over 14 amino acids. V dropped 4 bases and J dropped 2 bases, with 12 bases sitting between them. Germline lookup yields CDR1 SGHRS and CDR2 YFSETQ. The CDR3 DNA sequence: TGCGCCAGCAGCATCGAACAGGACAACTATGGCTACACCTTC. This sequence encodes CASSIEQDNYGYTF. The full variable domain, completed using reference TRBV5-1 and TRBJ1-2, is KAGVTQTPRYLIKTRGQQVTLSCSPISGHRSVSWYQQTPGQGLQFLFEYFSETQRNKGNFPGRFSGRQFSNSRSEMNVSTLELGDSALYLCASSIEQDNYGYTFGSGTRLTVV.